The clone carrying this T cell receptor beta chain was detected only a few times. PCR involved 60 Vbeta and 13 Jbeta primers. The protocol was immunoSEQ multiplex PCR, while the TCRdb copy is restricted to in-frame clones and leaves out a portion. This repertoire shows about 160,000 clones, around 63% found once; its top ten account for 3.5% to 5%. V trimming: 5 bases; J trimming: 16 bases; junction bases outside the gene matches: 8. In germline, CDR1 is SEHNR, CDR2 FQNEAQ (reference sequence). The CDR3 extends over 12 amino acids. The data were obtained in a study of cytomegalovirus exposure and HLA in healthy donors. Across the whole study: Earlier results showed roughly 120 million unique TCR beta sequences derived from about 179 million T cells.

The genes are TRBV7-9 and TRBJ2-1, with 10 bases lining up with TRBD2. This sequence was found in a woman in her late teens or twenties in good health and CMV-seropositive. Sequencing was performed on PBMCs. CDR3 sequence reads: CASSPGPSGSFF. CDR3 bases: TGTGCCAGCAGCCCCGGCCCTAGCGGGAGTTTCTTC. Drawing the rest from reference TRBV7-9 and TRBJ2-1, the complete variable domain is DTGVSQNPRHKITKRGQNVTFRCDPISEHNRLYWYRQTLGQGPEFLTYFQNEAQLEKSRLLSDRFSAERPKGSFSTLEIQRTEQGDSAMYLCASSPGPSGSFFGPGTRLTVL.